This T cell receptor beta chain was recorded in a study of cytomegalovirus exposure and HLA in healthy donors. Study overall: Earlier, approximately 190 million T cells were analyzed, and 90 million to 140 million unique TCR beta sequences were found among them.

Concerning this clone itself: What it binds is not known.

Findings and limits, study-wide: A later analysis associated around 17,000 TCR beta sequences with HLA alleles at a 0.05 false discovery rate. Further analysis was carried out later, and it showed several of the most significant clusters appearing linked to common viral pathogens.

Researchers ran the PCR with 60 Vbeta and 13 Jbeta primers. Measured with immunoSEQ multiplex PCR; TCRdb has only the in-frame clones, and not every one. The sample contains 150,000 or so clones, 80% to 90% of which appear only once. The CDR3 extends over 16 amino acids. V lost 0 bases and J 0 bases, leaving 11 bases between the germline ends. CDR1 and CDR2 (germline): LNHDA, SQIVND (reference sequence). The sequenced sample was PBMCs. This chain uses TRBV19 with TRBJ1-2, with unresolved D. The TCR comes from a man between 50 and 59 years old in good health and CMV-seropositive. In DNA form, the CDR3 reads TGTGCCAGTAGTATAGATCTGGGCAGAGCTAACTATGGCTACACCTTC. Translating it yields CASSIDLGRANYGYTF.